The rows below give T cell receptor beta chains drawn from one sample of a study of shared clonotypes between healthy human individuals. Measured with immunoSEQ multiplex PCR; TCRdb has only the in-frame clones, and not every one. The sample yields a few hundred thousand clones, around 77% seen once. The material sequenced was PBMCs. The source of these receptors is a woman between 40 and 50 years old in good health. Some clones in this sample may be carry-over from other donors' samples. Each CDR3 is given with its conserved first and last residue. A D gene is named only where the DNA matches it firmly. Size tells how often a clone was seen (once, few, many) or the class of an expanded clone, and some rows leave it out.

d_call cdr3_length clone_size j_call v_call cdr3_aa cdr3_nt
. 19 . TRBJ1-5 TRBV19 CASSQQGDRRAGGNQPQHF TGTGCCAGTAGTCAACAAGGCGACAGGAGGGCGGGGGGCAATCAGCCCCAGCATTTT
TRBD2 15 . TRBJ2-1 TRBV19 CASSTRLAGRDEQFF TGTGCCAGTAGTACGAGACTAGCGGGAAGGGATGAGCAGTTCTTC
. 18 many TRBJ2-7 TRBV5-6 CASSSETFRDPTVYEQYF TGTGCCAGCAGCTCGGAGACATTCCGGGACCCCACCGTATACGAGCAGTACTTC
. 14 . TRBJ1-1 TRBV27 CASKGLARNTEAFF TGTGCCAGCAAGGGATTAGCGAGAAACACTGAAGCTTTCTTT
. 12 once TRBJ1-2 TRBV11-2 CASSLSGYGYTF TGTGCCAGCAGCTTAAGTGGCTATGGCTACACCTTC
. 14 . TRBJ2-7 TRBV18 CASSPSRDTYEQYF TGTGCCAGCTCACCAAGCCGGGACACTTACGAGCAGTACTTC
. 15 . TRBJ2-6 TRBV7-9 CASSPTGSGANVLTF TGTGCCAGCAGCCCCACAGGCTCTGGGGCCAACGTCCTGACTTTC
. 10 few TRBJ1-5 TRBV6-6 CASSREPQHF TGTGCCAGCAGCCGGGAGCCCCAGCATTTT
. 15 . TRBJ2-7 TRBV4-1 CASSLIGVSSYEQYF TGCGCCAGCAGCTTAATCGGGGTAAGCTCCTACGAGCAGTACTTC
. 15 once TRBJ1-5 TRBV2 CASSETSGRNQPQHF TGTGCCAGCAGTGAAACGTCAGGGCGAAATCAGCCCCAGCATTTT
. 12 . TRBJ2-2 TRBV29-1 CSVVRPGGELFF TGCAGCGTTGTTAGGCCGGGCGGGGAGCTGTTTTTT
. 12 many TRBJ2-2 TRBV7-3 CASSLSSGELFF TGTGCCAGCAGCTTGTCTTCCGGGGAGCTGTTTTTT
. 16 . TRBJ2-1 TRBV7-3 CASSLIGSGLVNEQFF TGTGCCAGCAGCTTAATCGGTTCAGGGTTAGTCAATGAGCAGTTCTTC
. 15 . TRBJ1-2 TRBV11-2 CASSLDRRGVDGYTF TGTGCCAGCAGCTTAGATCGCAGGGGAGTTGATGGCTACACCTTC
. 12 . TRBJ2-7 TRBV30 CAWSVVGSEQYF TGTGCCTGGAGTGTCGTAGGGAGCGAGCAGTACTTC
. 14 . TRBJ1-1 TRBV2 CASTYVRMNTEAFF TGTGCCAGCACCTATGTACGGATGAACACTGAAGCTTTCTTT
. 16 many TRBJ2-5 TRBV7-2 CASSPVWTGREETQYF TGTGCCAGCAGCCCGGTTTGGACCGGGAGAGAAGAGACCCAGTACTTC
TRBD1 14 . TRBJ1-5 TRBV6-1 CASSGDRGGQPQHF TGTGCCAGCAGTGGTGACAGGGGTGGACAGCCCCAGCATTTT
TRBD1 12 . TRBJ1-1 TRBV19 CASSPRDSEAFF TGTGCCAGTAGTCCCCGGGACAGTGAAGCTTTCTTT
TRBD2 14 . TRBJ2-3 TRBV6-1 CASRVAGGRDTQYF TGTGCCAGCAGGGTAGCGGGAGGCCGCGATACGCAGTATTTT
. 16 . TRBJ2-3 TRBV5-1 CASSVGMDSSTDTQYF TGCGCCAGCAGCGTTGGGATGGATTCTAGCACAGATACGCAGTATTTT
. 14 few TRBJ2-5 TRBV4-2 CASSPPGLGETQYF TGTGCCAGCAGCCCCCCGGGGCTCGGGGAGACCCAGTACTTC
TRBD2 18 . TRBJ2-7 TRBV4-2 CASSQGGTSGSVSYEQYF TGTGCCAGCAGCCAAGGTGGGACTAGCGGGAGTGTTTCCTACGAGCAGTACTTC
. 13 . TRBJ1-5 TRBV5-6 CASSFAGNQPQHF TGTGCCAGCAGTTTCGCAGGCAATCAGCCCCAGCATTTT
. 14 . TRBJ2-7 TRBV28 CASSSMTSSYEQYF TGTGCCAGCAGTTCGATGACTAGCTCCTACGAGCAGTACTTC
TRBD2 16 . TRBJ2-5 TRBV7-7 CASSQRRLAGEETQYF TGTGCCAGCAGCCAGCGGAGACTAGCGGGAGAAGAGACCCAGTACTTC